The rows below give T cell receptor beta chains drawn from one sample of a study of breast tumors, draining lymph nodes, adjacent tissues. TCRdb reprocessed the multiplex PCR reads via MiXCR and lists one record per CDR3 protein. The table records hundreds of thousands of distinct CDR3 sequences, approximately 31% of them present only once. Specimen: axillary lymph node tissue. The receptors here all came from a female donor with breast cancer. Some clones in this sample may be carry-over from other donors' samples. CDR3s include the opening cysteine and the closing phenylalanine or tryptophan. The D gene is left open where the match is weak. Some rows mark clone size as missing; the rest say once, few, many or name a class of expanded clone.

j_gene	abundance	v_gene	d_gene	CDR3aa	CDR3nt
TRBJ2-4	NA	TRBV6-1	NA	CASNPQSLSGRDIQYF	TGTGCCAGCAACCCTCAAAGCCTCTCTGGAAGGGACATTCAGTACTTC
TRBJ2-7	many	TRBV20-1	NA	CSARGAGSTSEQYF	TGCAGTGCTAGAGGTGCGGGCTCAACCTCCGAGCAGTACTTC
TRBJ2-5	many	TRBV25-1	TRBD2	CASSEKKSTSGGQETQYF	TGTGCCAGCAGTGAGAAAAAATCTACCAGCGGGGGCCAAGAGACCCAGTACTTC
TRBJ1-2	many	TRBV2	NA	CASSTRPNYGYTF	TGTGCCAGCAGTACCAGACCAAACTATGGCTACACCTTC
TRBJ2-7	NA	TRBV25-1	NA	CASSATGPYGYEQYF	TGTGCCAGCAGTGCTACAGGCCCCTACGGATACGAGCAGTACTTC
TRBJ2-4	NA	TRBV6-2/TRBV6-3	NA	CASSFGVGGGRDIQYF	TGTGCCAGCAGTTTTGGGGTCGGAGGGGGTCGGGACATTCAGTACTTC
TRBJ2-1	many	TRBV6-5	TRBD2	CASKAAGGDFF	TGTGCCAGCAAGGCAGCGGGAGGAGATTTCTTC
TRBJ2-2	NA	TRBV9	NA	CASSVGVGGELFF	TGTGCCAGCAGCGTAGGGGTGGGGGGGGAGCTGTTTTTT
TRBJ1-2	NA	TRBV2	NA	CASRGRGTGNTF	TGTGCCAGCAGAGGCAGGGGTACGGGAAACACCTTC
TRBJ1-4	many	TRBV2	TRBD1	CASRTGATNEKLFF	TGTGCCAGCAGGACAGGGGCCACTAATGAAAAACTGTTTTTT
TRBJ2-3	many	TRBV24-1	NA	CATSDPSGPSTDTQYF	TGTGCCACCAGTGACCCAAGCGGGCCTAGCACAGATACGCAGTATTTT
TRBJ2-2	many	TRBV2	NA	CASSPGTPNLITGELFF	TGTGCCAGCAGTCCCGGGACACCAAACCTAATCACCGGGGAGCTGTTTTTT
TRBJ2-3	many	TRBV6-2/TRBV6-3	NA	CASSSGQTTDTQYF	TGTGCCAGCAGTTCCGGACAGACCACAGATACGCAGTATTTT
TRBJ2-3	NA	TRBV27	TRBD2	CASSLSGGGGDTQYF	TGTGCCAGCAGTTTAAGCGGGGGGGGCGGAGATACGCAGTATTTT
TRBJ1-2	medium-sized	TRBV11-3	NA	CASSLEGRGNNYGYTF	TGTGCCAGCAGCTTAGAAGGAAGGGGGAATAACTATGGCTACACCTTC
TRBJ2-5	many	TRBV6-6	TRBD2	CASQVTSAIETQYF	TGTGCCAGCCAGGTGACTAGCGCAATAGAGACCCAGTACTTC
TRBJ2-2	NA	TRBV12-3/TRBV12-4	NA	CASSLLLWGTGELFF	TGTGCCAGCAGTTTGCTGTTGTGGGGCACCGGGGAGCTGTTTTTT
TRBJ2-2	many	TRBV30	TRBD2	CAWIPSGLAQDTGELFF	TGTGCCTGGATCCCGAGCGGACTAGCCCAGGACACCGGGGAGCTGTTTTTT
TRBJ2-3	NA	TRBV5-1	TRBD2	CASSQGATSGGTDTQYF	TGCGCCAGCAGCCAAGGGGCGACTAGCGGGGGCACAGATACGCAGTATTTT
TRBJ2-1	NA	TRBV6-2/TRBV6-3	NA	CASTEGHSFRF	TGTGCCAGCACTGAGGGACACTCCTTCAGGTTC
TRBJ2-3	many	TRBV11-2	NA	CASSPRTTDTQYF	TGTGCCAGCAGCCCTCGGACGACAGATACGCAGTATTTT
TRBJ1-6	many	TRBV5-8	NA	CASSLAGSGNLHF	TGTGCCAGCAGCTTGGCGGGCTCGGGAAATCTCCACTTT
TRBJ1-6	many	TRBV6-5	NA	CASSYSRNSPLHF	TGTGCCAGCAGTTACTCTCGTAATTCACCCCTCCACTTT
TRBJ2-2	few	TRBV18	NA	CASSPTFGPSPTGELFF	TGTGCCAGCTCACCAACCTTCGGCCCCTCGCCCACCGGGGAGCTGTTTTTT
TRBJ2-6	NA	TRBV9	NA	CASSEAGTLSSGANVLTF	TGTGCCAGCAGCGAAGCCGGGACTCTGTCTTCTGGGGCCAACGTCCTGACTTTC
TRBJ2-1	many	TRBV2	TRBD1	CASHRDRGLNEQFF	TGTGCCAGTCACCGGGACAGGGGATTGAATGAGCAGTTCTTC
TRBJ1-2	many	TRBV20-1	NA	CSARGGGYTF	TGCAGTGCTAGAGGGGGTGGCTACACCTTC
TRBJ2-7	many	TRBV6-1	TRBD2	CASSESGLAGYEQYF	TGTGCCAGCAGTGAATCCGGACTAGCGGGATACGAGCAGTACTTC
TRBJ1-1	NA	TRBV25-1	TRBD1	CASSWTGGMAEAFF	TGTGCCAGCAGTTGGACAGGGGGCATGGCTGAAGCTTTCTTT
TRBJ2-5	many	TRBV7-2	TRBD2	CASSFTSDQETQYF	TGTGCCAGCAGTTTTACTAGCGACCAAGAGACCCAGTACTTC
TRBJ2-7	many	TRBV6-1	NA	CASSRTGSPSEQYF	TGTGCCAGCAGCCGAACGGGAAGTCCCTCCGAGCAGTACTTC
TRBJ2-5	many	TRBV2	TRBD1	CASSVGQGVSQETQCF	TGTGCCAGCAGTGTGGGACAGGGGGTGTCCCAAGAGACCCAGTGCTTC
TRBJ2-3	many	TRBV5-1	TRBD2	CASSLGLYSGRTQDTQYF	TGCGCCAGCAGCTTGGGACTCTATAGCGGGAGAACCCAAGATACGCAGTATTTT
TRBJ2-7	many	TRBV28	NA	CASSLDRGNSYEQYF	TGTGCCAGCAGTCTCGATCGGGGGAACTCCTACGAGCAGTACTTC
TRBJ1-2	many	TRBV6-6	NA	CASTGGVNYGYTF	TGTGCCAGCACCGGCGGGGTTAACTATGGCTACACCTTC
TRBJ2-2	many	TRBV11-2	TRBD2	CASSLLSGRGSGELFF	TGTGCCAGCAGCTTATTAAGCGGGAGAGGGTCCGGGGAGCTGTTTTTT
TRBJ2-3	NA	TRBV7-2	NA	CASTKTGIYTDTQYF	TGTGCCAGCACCAAAACGGGCATTTACACAGATACGCAGTATTTT
TRBJ2-5	once	TRBV7-9	NA	CASSLVGTNEKETQYF	TGTGCCAGCAGCTTAGTTGGAACTAATGAAAAAGAGACCCAGTACTTC
TRBJ2-6	many	TRBV6-5	TRBD1	CASSYSGTGGTSGANVLTF	TGTGCCAGCAGTTACTCCGGGACAGGGGGGACCTCTGGGGCCAACGTCCTGACTTTC
TRBJ1-2	many	TRBV3-1	NA	CASSRGAGDYGYTF	TGTGCCAGCAGCCGGGGGGCCGGGGACTATGGCTACACCTTC
TRBJ2-3	many	TRBV12-3/TRBV12-4	TRBD2	CASSVVGGSDTQYF	TGTGCCAGCAGTGTCGTGGGAGGGTCAGATACGCAGTATTTT
TRBJ1-1	NA	TRBV11-2	TRBD1	CASSLGYRGTEAFF	TGTGCCAGCAGCTTAGGCTACAGGGGTACTGAAGCTTTCTTT
TRBJ1-6	many	TRBV10-1	NA	CASSDGNSPLHF	TGCGCCAGCAGTGATGGTAACTCACCCCTCCACTTT
TRBJ2-3	many	TRBV19	TRBD1	CASSTQGARDTQYF	TGTGCCAGTAGTACCCAGGGGGCGAGGGATACGCAGTATTTT
TRBJ2-7	many	TRBV3-1	TRBD2	CASSQGSGMWGEQYF	TGTGCCAGCAGCCAAGGTAGCGGGATGTGGGGCGAGCAGTACTTC
TRBJ2-7	many	TRBV6-6	NA	CASSHSKLDWGYEQYF	TGTGCCAGCAGTCACTCGAAGCTGGACTGGGGGTACGAGCAGTACTTC
TRBJ1-2	many	TRBV28	NA	CASRKQQLHGYTF	TGTGCCAGCAGAAAACAGCAACTACATGGCTACACCTTC
TRBJ1-5	NA	TRBV12-1	NA	CASSSDRVWDQPQHF	TGTGCCAGCAGCTCTGACCGGGTCTGGGATCAGCCCCAGCATTTT
TRBJ2-1	many	TRBV7-9	NA	CASSLEYGISGQPYNEQFF	TGTGCCAGCAGCTTAGAGTATGGGATTAGCGGTCAACCCTACAATGAGCAGTTCTTC
TRBJ1-5	many	TRBV19	TRBD1	CASHTGTGGNQPQHF	TGTGCCAGTCACACCGGGACAGGGGGCAATCAGCCCCAGCATTTT
TRBJ1-3	many	TRBV6-6	NA	CASKTGSSGNTIYF	TGTGCCAGCAAAACAGGGTCCTCTGGAAACACCATATATTTT